A single T cell receptor beta chain is shown here with its context. What antigen it recognizes has not been identified. No base-level quality is on record; no much larger clone is a single base apart. What the time point label conveys for this sample: about 28 days (+/-7) after the second vaccine dose. What the treatment or condition label conveys for this sample: meningococcal conjugate vaccine given as trial control. The vaccinee samples were drawn from two UK trials, COV001 and COV002, one of which was a single-blind randomized controlled phase 2/3 trial testing AZD1222 (ChAdOx1 nCoV-19) in healthy adults. Trial participant PBMC samples were collected at day 0 and day 28 after the second dose for TCRbeta chain sequencing. This specimen comes from a study of T cell responses to AZD1222 COVID-19 vaccine (dated by TCRdb to the early 2020s). Broadly, across the study: TCR sequencing was performed for about 250 trial participants, of whom roughly 200 were given two doses of AZD1222 and about 25 were given two doses of MenACWY control vaccine. Trial participants were enrolled into age subgroups of 18-55, 56-69 and 70-plus years, which contained approximately 150, 30 and 60 TCR-sequenced participants, respectively.

The CDR3, from cysteine to phenylalanine, totals 16 residues. The retained sequence is limited to the CDR3, 48 bases, with the frame set at the first base. Trimming removed 3 bases from V and 7 bases from J; the gene matches leave 11 bases unexplained. CDR1 and CDR2 were assigned from the germline V gene (reference sequence) as LGHDT and YNNKEL. The CDR3 regions of human TCRbeta chains were analyzed by immunosequencing. The authors' pipeline ran thus. Repertoire TCRs were checked for matches against a reference library of SARS-CoV-2-specific TCRs that had been generated using the MIRA antigen-specificity platform. Breadth meant the fraction of unique TCRs that were SARS-CoV-2-associated, whereas depth meant the fraction of total T cells that were SARS-CoV-2-associated. Each spike-specific TCR was assigned to its reactive spike region and to a CD4 or CD8 class using the MIRA data. Log10-transformed breadth and depth values were compared by one-way ANOVA with Sidak's multiple comparisons tests. This is the immuneACCESS table as TCRdb keeps it, with only in-frame sequences that have V and J called. A part of the clones is gone; compared with another copy, unresolved V genes explain less than half, and the rest is unexplained. V and J calls and clone size are copied from that table; D and trimming were computed from the DNA. Across this sample there are over 100,000 clones, with 85% seen only once. Approximately 8% of the sample belongs to the ten largest clones.

The research as a whole found: Most participants were white British and females outnumbered males, and the authors suggested that clonal diversity may have been underestimated. No day 14 peak-response samples were available, so repertoires were characterized only after the peak T cell response. Spike-specific TCR breadth and depth rose significantly after two AZD1222 doses compared with day 0 and with MenACWY recipients. Vaccine-associated CD4 TCRs spanned the whole spike protein, with dominant responses in regions 160-218 and 743-854. Conclusions about previously exposed vaccinees are limited because only six or seven AZD1222 recipients were SARS-CoV-2 seropositive at baseline. In the small 56-69-year group, the increase in depth fell short of significance, most likely because of low power. Reportedly, almost half of the unique spike-specific TCRs recognized epitopes lying outside the regions that are mutated in the B.1.351 and B.1.1.7 variants.

The sample in question was peripheral blood, obtained 28 days after the second dose of the MenACWY control vaccine. This TCR derives from an adult who received the MenACWY meningococcal vaccine as a control. The chain is encoded by TRBV3-1 (or the pseudogene TRBV3-2) joined to TRBJ2-1, with 8 central nucleotides matching TRBD1. The sequenced DNA is TGTGCCAGCAGCCATGTAGGCAGGGGGCCGGCGAATGAGCAGTTCTTC. It translates to CASSHVGRGPANEQFF.